Here is one T cell receptor (beta chain) with its context. The antigen is not known. PCR used 60 Vbeta primers and 13 Jbeta primers. Only in-frame clones appear in the TCRdb table, and some are missing; sequencing was by immunoSEQ multiplex PCR. The sample consists of 100,000 to 150,000 clones, around 70% of them appearing once. The data originate from a study of cytomegalovirus exposure and HLA in healthy donors. V lost 0 bases and J lost 10, with 25 bases in between. The CDR3 has 17 amino acids. CDR1 and CDR2 from the germline V gene are SGDLS and YYNGEE. The study's findings and limits: Using the classifier, cytomegalovirus status was reportedly diagnosed with high specificity and sensitivity. The authors later found HLA-associated TCR beta chains more clonally expanded than equally common others. An analysis was carried out later, and it reportedly showed fewer N-insertions in an Asian-associated ancestry cluster than the approximately 610-donor mean. Later analysis identified a missense DCLRE1C variant that was linked to TCR beta V- and J-gene trimming.

This clonotype was sampled from a woman aged 55-70 years in good health and CMV-seropositive. Sequencing input: PBMCs. The V gene is TRBV9, the J gene TRBJ2-5; possibly TRBD2 for D (7 bases). In nucleotides, the CDR3 is TGTGCCAGCAGCGTAGTAGGGAGATGGGGGGGGGCCGGACTCCAGTACTTC. Translated, it gives CASSVVGRWGGAGLQYF.